This T cell receptor (beta chain) was sequenced for a study of T-cell reconstitution after alpha-beta-depleted transplantation in children. The CDR3 totals 12 residues. Trimming took 1 base from V and 11 from J, leaving 12 bases between them. Germline V lookup: CDR1 SQVTM, CDR2 ANQGSEA. For TCRbeta, the library was prepared with unique molecular identifiers. One entry per CDR3 protein results from TCRdb running MiXCR on the PCR reads. This sample has roughly 350,000 distinct CDR3 sequences, with about a sixth found just once. Study observations and caveats: Alpha-beta T cells about two months after transplant reportedly derived from several hundred expanded graft clones. The origin of high day-60 TCRbeta diversity in some patients lay in surviving recipient T cells and thymic progenitors. T-cell numbers and diversity, one year after transplant, stemmed largely from T cells that were newly produced.

The table lists this clonotype with a few counts. What it recognizes is unknown. The TCR sequence derives from a male patient between 2 and 15 years old who had a stem cell transplant for acute lymphoblastic leukemia, so the T cells may come from the graft donor. This sequence joins TRBV29-1 and TRBJ2-1; maybe TRBD1 (5 bases). Sequences were derived from PBMCs, mostly from graft donor cells, sampled 360 days after TCRalphabeta/CD19-depleted stem cell transplant. The CDR3 coding sequence is TGCAGCGTTGAAGCGGCCAGGGAAAAGCAGTTCTTC. Amino acids: CSVEAAREKQFF.